These T cell receptor beta chains were read from a single sample in a study of T-cell memory formation after mild COVID-19. MiXCR, run by TCRdb on the 5' RACE reads, gives a single entry per CDR3 protein. The table lists about 68,000 distinct CDR3 sequences, 16% of them singletons. Sequencing was done on a sample of PBMCs or a T cell subset sorted from them (not recorded which). Every receptor here comes from an adult woman who had mild COVID-19 (a few samples of this study predate the infection). Cell type and time point are not known. Both conserved end residues are part of each CDR3. The order of the fields is J gene, CDR3 length, V gene, CDR3 protein.

>TRBJ2-1|16|TRBV7-9
CASSRVAEGAYNEQFF
>TRBJ2-3|14|TRBV12-3/TRBV12-4
CASSLAGGWDTQYF
>TRBJ2-5|17|TRBV7-9
CASSLASAGGFQETQYF
>TRBJ2-2|17|TRBV4-2
CASSQDPGAGDTGELFF
>TRBJ1-2|14|TRBV11-2
CASSLAGNRDGYTF
>TRBJ2-7|12|TRBV29-1
CSVELAGYEQYF
>TRBJ1-2|15|TRBV4-3
CASSPGSQGNYGYTF
>TRBJ2-2|14|TRBV12-3/TRBV12-4
CASSISGNTGELFF
>TRBJ2-2|16|TRBV9
CASSVWTSGGPGELFF
>TRBJ1-6|15|TRBV20-1
CSATPQEGPRLPLHF
>TRBJ2-2|16|TRBV2
CASSDPDRVNTGELFF
>TRBJ2-3|12|TRBV7-6
CASSFGADTQYF
>TRBJ2-7|13|TRBV27
CASGLAPTYEQYF
>TRBJ1-1|15|TRBV4-2
CASSQAGDRGIGAFF
>TRBJ2-3|13|TRBV9
CASSVDGTATQYF
>TRBJ2-1|13|TRBV6-4
CASSETPYGEQFF
>TRBJ1-1|15|TRBV12-3/TRBV12-4
CASSSTGGGNTEAFF
>TRBJ2-7|13|TRBV27
CASGWGGDYEQYF
>TRBJ1-2|11|TRBV9
CASSVGDGYTF
>TRBJ2-5|19|TRBV7-9
CASSLQSVWSRRPEKTQYF
>TRBJ1-2|14|TRBV7-9
CASSFPAGDGGYTF
>TRBJ2-3|15|TRBV7-9
CASSLQGGGVDTQYF
>TRBJ1-2|12|TRBV12-3/TRBV12-4
CASSPLGYGYTF
>TRBJ2-1|17|TRBV4-3
CASSQDRLAGGGNEQFF
>TRBJ2-1|15|TRBV4-1
CASSHLVAGNNEQFF
>TRBJ2-1|14|TRBV12-3/TRBV12-4
CASSLGGGGNEQFF
>TRBJ2-5|14|TRBV18
CASGERAWGETQYF
>TRBJ2-7|16|TRBV28
CASSHLPGQSDYEQYF
>TRBJ2-3|15|TRBV7-8
CASSHSGSTGDTQYF
>TRBJ2-7|14|TRBV30
CAWSAGANLYEQYF
>TRBJ2-2|15|TRBV12-3/TRBV12-4
CASSLLAGNTGELFF
>TRBJ2-2|14|TRBV6-6
CASTPGGGTGELFF
>TRBJ2-2|12|TRBV24-1
CATSDSYGELFF